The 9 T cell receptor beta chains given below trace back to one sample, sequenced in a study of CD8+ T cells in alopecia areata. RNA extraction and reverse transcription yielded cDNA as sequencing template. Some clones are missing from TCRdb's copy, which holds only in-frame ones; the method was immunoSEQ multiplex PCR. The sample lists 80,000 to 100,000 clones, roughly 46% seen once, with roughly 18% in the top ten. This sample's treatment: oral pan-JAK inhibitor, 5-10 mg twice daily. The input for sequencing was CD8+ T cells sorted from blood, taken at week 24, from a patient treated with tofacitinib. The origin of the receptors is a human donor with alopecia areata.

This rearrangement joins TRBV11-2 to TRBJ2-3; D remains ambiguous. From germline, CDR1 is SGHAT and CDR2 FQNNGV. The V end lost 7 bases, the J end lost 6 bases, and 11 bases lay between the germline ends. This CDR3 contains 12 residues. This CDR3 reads CASIKSGDTQYF. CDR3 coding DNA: TGTGCCAGCATCAAGTCTGGGGATACGCAGTATTTT.

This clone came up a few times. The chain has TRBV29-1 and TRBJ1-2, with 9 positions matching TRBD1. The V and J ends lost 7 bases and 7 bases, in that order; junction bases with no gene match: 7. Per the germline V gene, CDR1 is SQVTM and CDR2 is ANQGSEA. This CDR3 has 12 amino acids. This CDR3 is CSAPGQGGGYTF. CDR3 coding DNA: TGCAGCGCCCCGGGACAGGGCGGTGGCTACACCTTC.

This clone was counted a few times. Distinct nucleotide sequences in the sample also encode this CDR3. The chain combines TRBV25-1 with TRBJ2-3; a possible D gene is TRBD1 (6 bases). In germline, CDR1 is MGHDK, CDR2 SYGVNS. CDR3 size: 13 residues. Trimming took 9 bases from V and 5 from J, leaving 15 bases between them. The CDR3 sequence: CARGANGGDTQYF. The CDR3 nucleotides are TGTGCCAGGGGGGCTAATGGAGGAGATACGCAGTATTTT.

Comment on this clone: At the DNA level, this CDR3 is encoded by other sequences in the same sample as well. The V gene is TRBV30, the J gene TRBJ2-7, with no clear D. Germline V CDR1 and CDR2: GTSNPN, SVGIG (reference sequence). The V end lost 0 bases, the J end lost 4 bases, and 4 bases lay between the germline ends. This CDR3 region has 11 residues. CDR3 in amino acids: CAWSVGYEQYF. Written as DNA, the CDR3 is TGTGCCTGGAGTGTGGGGTACGAGCAGTACTTC. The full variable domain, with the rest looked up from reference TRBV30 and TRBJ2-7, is SQTIHQWPATLVQPVGSPLSLECTVEGTSNPNLYWYRQAAGRGLQLLFYSVGIGQISSEVPQNLSASRPQDRQFILSSKKLLLSDSGFYLCAWSVGYEQYFGPGTRLTVT.

The CDR3: CASSLGPGGGETQYF. The CDR3 DNA follows: TGTGCCAGCAGCTTAGGGCCAGGGGGCGGAGAGACCCAGTACTTC. The chain has TRBV7-6 and TRBJ2-5; 8 nucleotides match TRBD1. The V gene end was trimmed by 1 base and the J gene end by 4 bases; junction bases not matched to a gene: 5. Germline-derived CDR1 and CDR2 are SGHVS and FNYEAQ. This CDR3 spans 15 amino acids.

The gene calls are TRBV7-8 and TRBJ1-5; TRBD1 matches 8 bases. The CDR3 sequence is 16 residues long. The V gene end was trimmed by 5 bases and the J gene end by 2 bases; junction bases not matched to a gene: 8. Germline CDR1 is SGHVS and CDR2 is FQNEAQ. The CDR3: CASSLTGGGGNQPQHF. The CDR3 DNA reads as TGTGCCAGCAGCCTTACAGGGGGGGGAGGCAATCAGCCCCAGCATTTT.

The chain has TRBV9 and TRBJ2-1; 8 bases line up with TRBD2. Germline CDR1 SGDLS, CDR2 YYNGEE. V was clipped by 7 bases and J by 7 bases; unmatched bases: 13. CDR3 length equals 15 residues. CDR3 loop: CASERGSGSGNEQFF. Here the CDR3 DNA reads TGTGCCAGCGAGCGTGGGAGCGGGAGCGGAAATGAGCAGTTCTTC.

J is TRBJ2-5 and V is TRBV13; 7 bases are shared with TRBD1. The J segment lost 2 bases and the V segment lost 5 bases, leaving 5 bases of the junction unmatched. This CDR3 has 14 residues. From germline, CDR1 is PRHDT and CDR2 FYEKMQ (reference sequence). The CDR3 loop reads CASSGRDSQETQYF. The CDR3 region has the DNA TGTGCCAGCAGCGGCCGGGACAGTCAAGAGACCCAGTACTTC. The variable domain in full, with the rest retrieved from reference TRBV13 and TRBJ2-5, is AAGVIQSPRHLIKEKRETATLKCYPIPRHDTVYWYQQGPGQDPQFLISFYEKMQSDKGSIPDRFSAQQFSDYHSELNMSSLELGDSALYFCASSGRDSQETQYFGPGTRLLVL.

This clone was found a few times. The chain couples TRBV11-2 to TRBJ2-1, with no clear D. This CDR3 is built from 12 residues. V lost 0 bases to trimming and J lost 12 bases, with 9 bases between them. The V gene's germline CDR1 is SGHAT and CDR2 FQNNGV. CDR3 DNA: TGTGCCAGCAGCTTAGATCCTAAGGGGCAGTTCTTC. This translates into CASSLDPKGQFF.